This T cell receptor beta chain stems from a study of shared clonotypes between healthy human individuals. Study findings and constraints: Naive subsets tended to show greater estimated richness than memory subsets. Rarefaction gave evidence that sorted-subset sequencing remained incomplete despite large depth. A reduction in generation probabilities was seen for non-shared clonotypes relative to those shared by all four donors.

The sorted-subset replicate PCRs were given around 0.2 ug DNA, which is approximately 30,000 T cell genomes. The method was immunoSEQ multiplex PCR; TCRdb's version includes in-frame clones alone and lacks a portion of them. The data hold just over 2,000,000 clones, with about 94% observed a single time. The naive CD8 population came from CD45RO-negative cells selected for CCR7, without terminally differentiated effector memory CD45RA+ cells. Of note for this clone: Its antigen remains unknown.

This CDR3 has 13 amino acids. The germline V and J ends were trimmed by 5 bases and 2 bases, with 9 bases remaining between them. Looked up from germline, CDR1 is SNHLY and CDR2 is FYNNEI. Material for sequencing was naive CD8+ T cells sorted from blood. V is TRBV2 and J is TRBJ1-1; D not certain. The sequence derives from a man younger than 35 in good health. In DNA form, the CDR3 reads TGTGCCAGCAGTCCGCCGTTAAACACTGAAGCTTTCTTT. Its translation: CASSPPLNTEAFF.